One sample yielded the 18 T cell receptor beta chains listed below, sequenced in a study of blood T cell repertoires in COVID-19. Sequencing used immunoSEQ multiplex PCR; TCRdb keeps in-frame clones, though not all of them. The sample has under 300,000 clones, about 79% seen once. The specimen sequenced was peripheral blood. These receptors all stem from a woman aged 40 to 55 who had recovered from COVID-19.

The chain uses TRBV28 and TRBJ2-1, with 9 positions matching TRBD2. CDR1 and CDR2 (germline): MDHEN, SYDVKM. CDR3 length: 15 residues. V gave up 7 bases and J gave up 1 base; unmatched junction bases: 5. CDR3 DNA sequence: TGTGCCAGCATGATAGCGGGGGTATCCTACAATGAGCAGTTCTTC. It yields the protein CASMIAGVSYNEQFF.

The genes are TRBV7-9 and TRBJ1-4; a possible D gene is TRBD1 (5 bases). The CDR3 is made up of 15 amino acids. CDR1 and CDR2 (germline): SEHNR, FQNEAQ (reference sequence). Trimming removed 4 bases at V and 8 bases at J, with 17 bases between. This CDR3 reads CASSSTAGRGEKLFF. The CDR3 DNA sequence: TGTGCCAGCAGCTCTACGGCGGGGCGGGGAGAAAAACTGTTTTTT.

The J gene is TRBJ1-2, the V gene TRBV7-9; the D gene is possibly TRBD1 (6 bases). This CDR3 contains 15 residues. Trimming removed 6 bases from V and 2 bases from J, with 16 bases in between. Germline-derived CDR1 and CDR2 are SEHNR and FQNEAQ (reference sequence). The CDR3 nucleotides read TGTGCCAGCAGACGGGCTTCAGGGGAGAACTATGGCTACACCTTC. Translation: CASRRASGENYGYTF.

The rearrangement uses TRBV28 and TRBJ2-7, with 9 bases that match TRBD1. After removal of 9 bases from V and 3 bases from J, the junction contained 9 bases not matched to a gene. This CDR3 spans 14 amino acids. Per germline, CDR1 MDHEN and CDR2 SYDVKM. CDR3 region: CASKTPGQGYEQYF. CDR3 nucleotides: TGTGCCAGTAAAACTCCGGGACAGGGCTACGAGCAGTACTTC.

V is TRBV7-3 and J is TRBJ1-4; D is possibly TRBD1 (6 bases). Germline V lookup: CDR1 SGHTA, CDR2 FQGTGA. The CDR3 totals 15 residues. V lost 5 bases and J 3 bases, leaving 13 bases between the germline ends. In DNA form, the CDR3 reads TGTGCCAGCAGCGAAACAGGGACCCCTAATGAAAAACTGTTTTTT. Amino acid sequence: CASSETGTPNEKLFF.

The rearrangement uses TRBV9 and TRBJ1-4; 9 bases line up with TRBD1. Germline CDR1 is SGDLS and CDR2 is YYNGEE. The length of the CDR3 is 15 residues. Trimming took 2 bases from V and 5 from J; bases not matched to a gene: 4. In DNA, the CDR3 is TGTGCCAGCAGCGTCGGGACAGGGCGGAATGAAAAACTGTTTTTT. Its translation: CASSVGTGRNEKLFF.

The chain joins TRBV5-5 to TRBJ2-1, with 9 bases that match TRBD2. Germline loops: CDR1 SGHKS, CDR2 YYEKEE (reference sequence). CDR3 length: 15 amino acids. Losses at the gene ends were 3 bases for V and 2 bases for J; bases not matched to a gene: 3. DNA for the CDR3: TGTGCCAGCAGCTATAGCGGGGGCCCCTACAATGAGCAGTTCTTC. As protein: CASSYSGGPYNEQFF.

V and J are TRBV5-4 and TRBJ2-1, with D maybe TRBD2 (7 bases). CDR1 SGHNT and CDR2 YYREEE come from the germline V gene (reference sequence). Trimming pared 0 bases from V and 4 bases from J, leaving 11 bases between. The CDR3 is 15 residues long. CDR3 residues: CASSLAAGAYNEQFF. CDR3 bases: TGTGCCAGCAGCTTGGCTGCGGGGGCTTACAATGAGCAGTTCTTC.

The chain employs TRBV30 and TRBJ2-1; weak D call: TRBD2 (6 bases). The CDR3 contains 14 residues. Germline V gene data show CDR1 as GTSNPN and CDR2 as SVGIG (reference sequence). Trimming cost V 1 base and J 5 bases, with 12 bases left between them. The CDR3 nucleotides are TGTGCCTGGAGTGGGGACTTCATTAACAATGAGCAGTTCTTC. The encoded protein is CAWSGDFINNEQFF.

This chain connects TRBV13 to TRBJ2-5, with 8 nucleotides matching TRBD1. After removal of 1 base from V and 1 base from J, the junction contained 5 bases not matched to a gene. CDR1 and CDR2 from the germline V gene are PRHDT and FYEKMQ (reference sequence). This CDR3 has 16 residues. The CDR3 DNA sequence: TGTGCCAGCAGCTTAGTTATCCAGGGGGCCCAAGAGACCCAGTACTTC. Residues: CASSLVIQGAQETQYF.

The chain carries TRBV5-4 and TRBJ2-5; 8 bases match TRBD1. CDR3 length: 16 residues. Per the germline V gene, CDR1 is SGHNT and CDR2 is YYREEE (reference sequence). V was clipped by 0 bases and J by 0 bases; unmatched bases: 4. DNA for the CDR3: TGTGCCAGCAGCTTGGTCGGGACAGGAGACCAAGAGACCCAGTACTTC. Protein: CASSLVGTGDQETQYF.

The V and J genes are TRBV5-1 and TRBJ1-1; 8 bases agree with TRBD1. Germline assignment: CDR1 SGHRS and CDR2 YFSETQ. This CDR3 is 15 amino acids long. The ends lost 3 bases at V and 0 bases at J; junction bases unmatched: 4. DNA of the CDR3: TGCGCCAGCAGCTATACAGGGGGGATGAACACTGAAGCTTTCTTT. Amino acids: CASSYTGGMNTEAFF.

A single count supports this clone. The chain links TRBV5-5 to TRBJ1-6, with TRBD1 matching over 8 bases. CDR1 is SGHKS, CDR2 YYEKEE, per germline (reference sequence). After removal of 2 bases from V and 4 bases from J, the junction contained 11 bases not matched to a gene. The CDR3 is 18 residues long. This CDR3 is CASSFMGTTGVYNSPLHF. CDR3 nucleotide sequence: TGTGCCAGCAGCTTTATGGGAACGACAGGGGTTTATAATTCACCCCTCCACTTT.

The CDR3 region is CASSLNGQSYEQYF. The CDR3 DNA follows: TGTGCCAGCAGCTTAAACGGACAGTCCTACGAGCAGTACTTC. J is TRBJ2-7 and V is TRBV7-2; maybe TRBD1 (6 bases). V was trimmed by 2 bases and J by 1 base, leaving 9 bases between them. This CDR3 has 14 residues. Germline CDR1 and CDR2: SGHTA and FQGNSA. Looking up the rest from reference TRBV7-2 and TRBJ2-7 gives the full variable domain: GAGVSQSPSNKVTEKGKDVELRCDPISGHTALYWYRQSLGQGLEFLIYFQGNSAPDKSGLPSDRFSAERTGGSVSTLTIQRTQQEDSAVYLCASSLNGQSYEQYFGPGTRLTVT.

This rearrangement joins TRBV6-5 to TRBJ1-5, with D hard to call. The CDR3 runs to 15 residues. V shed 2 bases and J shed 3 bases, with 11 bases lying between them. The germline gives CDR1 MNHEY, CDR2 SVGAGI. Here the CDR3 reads CASSYVRGDNQPQHF. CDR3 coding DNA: TGTGCCAGCAGTTACGTACGCGGGGACAATCAGCCCCAGCATTTT.

CDR3: CASTPEGQGSIGTEAFF. In DNA, the CDR3 is TGTGCCAGCACCCCGGAGGGACAGGGTTCGATCGGCACTGAAGCTTTCTTT. The chain joins TRBV5-6 to TRBJ1-1, with 9 bases matching TRBD1. V was clipped by 6 bases and J by 4 bases; unmatched bases: 16. The CDR3 length is 17 residues. CDR1 is SGHDT, CDR2 YYEEEE, per germline. The full variable domain, its missing parts supplied by reference TRBV5-6 and TRBJ1-1, is DAGVTQSPTHLIKTRGQQVTLRCSPKSGHDTVSWYQQALGQGPQFIFQYYEEEERQRGNFPDRFSGHQFPNYSSELNVNALLLGDSALYLCASTPEGQGSIGTEAFFGQGTRLTVV.

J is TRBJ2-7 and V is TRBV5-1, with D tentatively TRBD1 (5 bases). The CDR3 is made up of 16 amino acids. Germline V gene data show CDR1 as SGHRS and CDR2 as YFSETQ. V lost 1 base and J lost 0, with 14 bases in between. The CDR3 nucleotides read TGCGCCAGCAGCTTGCAAAATACAGGTATCTCCTACGAGCAGTACTTC. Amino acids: CASSLQNTGISYEQYF.

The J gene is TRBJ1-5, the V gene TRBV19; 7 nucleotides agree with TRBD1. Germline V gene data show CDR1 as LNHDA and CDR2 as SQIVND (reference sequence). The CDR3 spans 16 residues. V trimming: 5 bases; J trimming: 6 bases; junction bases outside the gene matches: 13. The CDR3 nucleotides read TGTGCCAGTAGTCCGATCGGACAGGAAGGGAGTCAGCCCCAGCATTTT. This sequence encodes CASSPIGQEGSQPQHF.